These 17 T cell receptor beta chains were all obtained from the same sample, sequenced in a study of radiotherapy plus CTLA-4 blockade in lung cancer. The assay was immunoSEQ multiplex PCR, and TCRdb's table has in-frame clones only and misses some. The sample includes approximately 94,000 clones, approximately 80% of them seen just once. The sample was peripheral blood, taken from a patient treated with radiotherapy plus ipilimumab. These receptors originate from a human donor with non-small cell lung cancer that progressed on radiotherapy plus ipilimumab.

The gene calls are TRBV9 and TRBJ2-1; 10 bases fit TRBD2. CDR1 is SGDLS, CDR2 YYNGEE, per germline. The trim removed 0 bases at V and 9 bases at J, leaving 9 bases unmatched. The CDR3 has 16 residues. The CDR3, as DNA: TGTGCCAGCAGCGTAGAAAGTAGCGGGAGGATTGGTGAGCAGTTCTTC. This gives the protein CASSVESSGRIGEQFF.

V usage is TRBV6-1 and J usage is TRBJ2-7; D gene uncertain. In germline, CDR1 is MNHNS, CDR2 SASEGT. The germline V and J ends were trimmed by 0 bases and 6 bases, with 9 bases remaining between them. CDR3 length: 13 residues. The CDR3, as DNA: TGTGCCAGCAGTGAAGCGTATTATGGCGAGCAGTACGTC. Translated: CASSEAYYGEQYV.

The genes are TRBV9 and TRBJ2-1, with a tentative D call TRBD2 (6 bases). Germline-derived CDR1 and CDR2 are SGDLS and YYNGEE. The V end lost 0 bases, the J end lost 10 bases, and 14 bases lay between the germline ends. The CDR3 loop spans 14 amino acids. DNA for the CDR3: TGTGCCAGCAGCGTAGGGGAGGCCGCGACGGAGCAGTTCTTC. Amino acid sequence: CASSVGEAATEQFF.

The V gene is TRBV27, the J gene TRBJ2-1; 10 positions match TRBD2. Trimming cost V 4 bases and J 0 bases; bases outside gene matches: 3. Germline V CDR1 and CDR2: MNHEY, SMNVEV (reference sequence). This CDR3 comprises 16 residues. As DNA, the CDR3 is TGTGCCAGCAGTTCACTAGCGGGGAGCTCCTACAATGAGCAGTTCTTC. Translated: CASSSLAGSSYNEQFF.

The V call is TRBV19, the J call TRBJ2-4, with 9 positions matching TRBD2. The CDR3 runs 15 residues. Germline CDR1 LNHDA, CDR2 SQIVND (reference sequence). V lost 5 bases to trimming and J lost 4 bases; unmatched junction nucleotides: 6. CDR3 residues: CASSLMTSGKNIQYF. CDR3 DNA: TGTGCCAGTAGTTTGATGACTAGCGGAAAAAACATTCAGTACTTC.

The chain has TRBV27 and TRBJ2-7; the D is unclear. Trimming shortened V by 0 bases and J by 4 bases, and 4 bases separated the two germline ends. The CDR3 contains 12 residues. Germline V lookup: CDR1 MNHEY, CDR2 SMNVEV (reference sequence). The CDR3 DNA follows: TGTGCCAGCAGTTTATCAAGGTACGAGCAGTACTTC. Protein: CASSLSRYEQYF.

The CDR3 DNA follows: TGCGCCAGCAGTTATTTGGCTAGCGGGACCCACAAACCCTACGAGCAGTACGTC. Residues: CASSYLASGTHKPYEQYV. V is TRBV23-1 and J is TRBJ2-7; 9 nucleotides line up with TRBD2. TRBV23-1 is filed as an ORF, its function uncertain. J lost 2 bases, V lost 5 bases, and 16 bases had no gene match. CDR3 length: 18 residues.

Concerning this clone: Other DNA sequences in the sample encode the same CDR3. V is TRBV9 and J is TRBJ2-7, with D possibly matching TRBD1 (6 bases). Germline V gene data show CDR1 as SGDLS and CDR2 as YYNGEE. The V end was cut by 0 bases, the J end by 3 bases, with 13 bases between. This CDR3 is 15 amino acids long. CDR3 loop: CASSVGVGGNYEQYF. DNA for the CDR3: TGTGCCAGCAGCGTAGGTGTAGGGGGAAACTACGAGCAGTACTTC.

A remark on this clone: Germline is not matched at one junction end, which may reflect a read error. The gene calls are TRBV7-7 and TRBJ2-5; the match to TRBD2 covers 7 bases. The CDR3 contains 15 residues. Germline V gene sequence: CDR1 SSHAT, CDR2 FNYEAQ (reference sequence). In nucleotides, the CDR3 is TGTGCTAGCAGCCCAGGGACTACCATCGGGGAGACCCAGTACTTC. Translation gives CASSPGTTIGETQYF.

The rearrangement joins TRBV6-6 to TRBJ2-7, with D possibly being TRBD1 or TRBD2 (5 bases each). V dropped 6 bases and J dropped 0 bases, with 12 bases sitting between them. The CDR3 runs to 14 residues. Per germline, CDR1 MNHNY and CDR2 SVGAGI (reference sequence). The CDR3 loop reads CASRSGTTSYEQYF. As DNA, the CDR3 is TGTGCCAGCAGATCCGGGACCACCTCCTACGAGCAGTACTTC.

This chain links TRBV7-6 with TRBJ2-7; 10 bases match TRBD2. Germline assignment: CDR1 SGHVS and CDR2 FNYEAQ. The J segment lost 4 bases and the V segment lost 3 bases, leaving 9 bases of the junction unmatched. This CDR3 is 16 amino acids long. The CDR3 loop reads CASSLGAGGPVYEQYV. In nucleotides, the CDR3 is TGTGCCAGCAGCTTGGGAGCGGGAGGGCCGGTTTACGAGCAGTACGTC.

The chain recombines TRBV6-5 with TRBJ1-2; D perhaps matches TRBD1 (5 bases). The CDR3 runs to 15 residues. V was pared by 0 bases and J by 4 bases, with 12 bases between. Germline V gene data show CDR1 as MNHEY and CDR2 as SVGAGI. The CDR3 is CASSYSSRTPYGYTF. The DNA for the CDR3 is TGTGCCAGCAGTTACTCGAGTCGGACACCCTATGGCTACACCTTC.

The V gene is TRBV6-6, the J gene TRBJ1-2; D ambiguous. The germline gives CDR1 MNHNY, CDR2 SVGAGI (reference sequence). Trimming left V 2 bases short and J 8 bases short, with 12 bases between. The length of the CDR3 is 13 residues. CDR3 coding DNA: TGTGCCAGCAGTTACGATCAGATCCTGGGCTACACCTTC. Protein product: CASSYDQILGYTF.

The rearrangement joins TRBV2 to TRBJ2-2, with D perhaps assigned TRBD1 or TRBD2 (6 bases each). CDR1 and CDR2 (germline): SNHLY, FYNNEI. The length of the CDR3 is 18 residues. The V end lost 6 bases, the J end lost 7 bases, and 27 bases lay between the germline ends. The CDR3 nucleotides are TGTGCCAGCAGGGAGGGGGTTTGGGCAGGGATATCCATCGGGGAGCTGTTTTTT. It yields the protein CASREGVWAGISIGELFF. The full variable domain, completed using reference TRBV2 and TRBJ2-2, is EPEVTQTPSHQVTQMGQEVILRCVPISNHLYFYWYRQILGQKVEFLVSFYNNEISEKSEIFDDQFSVERPDGSNFTLKIRSTKLEDSAMYFCASREGVWAGISIGELFFGEGSRLTVL.

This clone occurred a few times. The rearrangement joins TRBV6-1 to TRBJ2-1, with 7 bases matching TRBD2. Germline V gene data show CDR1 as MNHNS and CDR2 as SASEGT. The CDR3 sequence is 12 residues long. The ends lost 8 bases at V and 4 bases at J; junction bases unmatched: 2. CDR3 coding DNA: TGTGCCAGCGGGACTACATACAATGAGCAGTTCTTC. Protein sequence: CASGTTYNEQFF.

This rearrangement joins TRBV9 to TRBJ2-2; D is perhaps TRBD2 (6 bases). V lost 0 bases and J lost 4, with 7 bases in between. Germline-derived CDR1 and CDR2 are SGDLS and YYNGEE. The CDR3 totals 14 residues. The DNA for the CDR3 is TGTGCCAGCAGCGTAGTCGGGGGCACCGGGGAGCTGTTTTTT. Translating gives CASSVVGGTGELFF.

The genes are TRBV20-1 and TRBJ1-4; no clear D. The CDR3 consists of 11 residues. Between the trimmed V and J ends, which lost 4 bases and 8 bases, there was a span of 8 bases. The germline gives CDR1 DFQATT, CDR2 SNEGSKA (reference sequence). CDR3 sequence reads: CSATRGEKLFF. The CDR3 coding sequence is TGCAGTGCTACCCGCGGGGAAAAACTGTTTTTT.